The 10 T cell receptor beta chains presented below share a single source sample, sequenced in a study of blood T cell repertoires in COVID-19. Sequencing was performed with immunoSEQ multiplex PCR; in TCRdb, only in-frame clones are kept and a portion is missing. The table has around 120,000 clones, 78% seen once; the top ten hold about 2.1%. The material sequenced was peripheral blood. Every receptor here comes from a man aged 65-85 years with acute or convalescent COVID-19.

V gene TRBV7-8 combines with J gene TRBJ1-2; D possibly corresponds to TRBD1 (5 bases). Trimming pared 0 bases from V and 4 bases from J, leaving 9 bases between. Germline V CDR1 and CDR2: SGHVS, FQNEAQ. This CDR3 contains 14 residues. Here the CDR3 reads CASSLAQGAYGYTF. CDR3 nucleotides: TGTGCCAGCAGCTTAGCGCAAGGGGCCTATGGCTACACCTTC.

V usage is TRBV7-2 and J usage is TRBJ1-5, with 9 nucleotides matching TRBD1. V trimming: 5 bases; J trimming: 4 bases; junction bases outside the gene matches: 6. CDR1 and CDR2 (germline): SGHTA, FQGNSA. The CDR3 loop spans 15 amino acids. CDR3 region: CASSPSGQGNQPQHF. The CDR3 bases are TGTGCCAGCAGCCCCAGCGGACAGGGGAATCAGCCCCAGCATTTT.

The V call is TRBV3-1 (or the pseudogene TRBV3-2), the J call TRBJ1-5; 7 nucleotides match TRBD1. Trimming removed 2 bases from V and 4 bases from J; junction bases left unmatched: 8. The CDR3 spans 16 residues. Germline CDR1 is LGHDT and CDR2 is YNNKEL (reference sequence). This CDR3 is CASSQSDRHPNQPQHF. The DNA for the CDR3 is TGTGCCAGCAGCCAATCGGACAGGCACCCTAATCAGCCCCAGCATTTT.

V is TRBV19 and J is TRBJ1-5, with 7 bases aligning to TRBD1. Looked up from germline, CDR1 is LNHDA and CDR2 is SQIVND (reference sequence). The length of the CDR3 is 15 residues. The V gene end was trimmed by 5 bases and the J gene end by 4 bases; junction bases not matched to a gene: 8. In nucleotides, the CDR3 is TGTGCCAGTAGTGCACAGGGGTTAGGAAATCAGCCCCAGCATTTT. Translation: CASSAQGLGNQPQHF.

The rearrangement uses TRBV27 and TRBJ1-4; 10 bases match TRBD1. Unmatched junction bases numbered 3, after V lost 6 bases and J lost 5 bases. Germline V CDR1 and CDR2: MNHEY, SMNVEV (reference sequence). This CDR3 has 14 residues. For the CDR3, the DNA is TGTGCCAGCAGACGGACAGGGGGGAATGAAAAACTGTTTTTT. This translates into CASRRTGGNEKLFF.

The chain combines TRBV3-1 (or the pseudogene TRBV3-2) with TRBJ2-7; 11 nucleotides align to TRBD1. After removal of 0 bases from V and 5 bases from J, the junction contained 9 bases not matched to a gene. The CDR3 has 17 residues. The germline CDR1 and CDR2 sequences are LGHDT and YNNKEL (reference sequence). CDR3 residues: CASSQDSLGTGGDEQYF. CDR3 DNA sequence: TGTGCCAGCAGCCAAGATTCTTTGGGGACAGGGGGTGACGAGCAGTACTTC.

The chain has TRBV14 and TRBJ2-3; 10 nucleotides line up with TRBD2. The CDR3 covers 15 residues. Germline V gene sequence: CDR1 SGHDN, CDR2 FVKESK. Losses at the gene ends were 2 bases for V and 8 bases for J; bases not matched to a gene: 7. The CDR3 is CASSQSAGGATTQYF. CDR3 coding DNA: TGTGCCAGCAGCCAATCAGCGGGGGGGGCTACTACGCAGTATTTT.

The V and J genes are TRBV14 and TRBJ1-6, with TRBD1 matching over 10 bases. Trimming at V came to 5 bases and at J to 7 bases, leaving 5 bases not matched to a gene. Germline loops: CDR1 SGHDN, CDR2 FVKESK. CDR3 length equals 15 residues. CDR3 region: CASSLRTGGNSPLHF. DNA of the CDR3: TGTGCCAGCAGCTTGCGGACAGGGGGGAATTCACCCCTCCACTTT. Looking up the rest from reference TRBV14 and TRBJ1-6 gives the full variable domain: EAGVTQFPSHSVIEKGQTVTLRCDPISGHDNLYWYRRVMGKEIKFLLHFVKESKQDESGMPNNRFLAERTGGTYSTLKVQPAELEDSGVYFCASSLRTGGNSPLHFGNGTRLTVT.

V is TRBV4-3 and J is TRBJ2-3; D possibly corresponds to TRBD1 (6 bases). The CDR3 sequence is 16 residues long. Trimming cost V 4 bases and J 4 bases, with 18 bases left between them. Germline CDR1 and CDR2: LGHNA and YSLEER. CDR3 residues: CASSLSWGLAPDTQYF. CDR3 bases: TGCGCCAGCAGCCTCTCCTGGGGGCTAGCTCCAGATACGCAGTATTTT.

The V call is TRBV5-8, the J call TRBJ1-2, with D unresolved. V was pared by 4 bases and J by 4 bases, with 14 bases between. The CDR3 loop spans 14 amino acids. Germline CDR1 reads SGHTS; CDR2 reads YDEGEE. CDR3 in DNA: TGTGCCAGCAGCCTAAGGACGGGAACCTATGGCTACACCTTC. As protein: CASSLRTGTYGYTF.